This T cell receptor (beta chain) was sequenced during a study of T cell repertoires in cytomegalovirus infection. Study context: Peptides in the study included HLA-C-restricted and HLA-B-restricted CMV epitopes.

Trimming took off 3 bases at V and 2 bases at J, with 9 bases between the two ends. CDR3 length equals 14 residues. Germline CDR1 reads SGHTA; CDR2 reads FQGNSA. Many counts were recorded for this clonotype. Its antigen is currently unknown. Study outcomes and limitations: People with CMV and the relevant HLA were identified by cumulative public TCR beta family frequency.

From the reads, TCRdb called clonotypes with MiXCR, one entry per CDR3 protein. The top ten hold approximately 13% of the sample, which has some 900,000 distinct CDR3 sequences, 30% to 35% seen once. The sample here was cultured CD8+ T cells from PBMCs, taken from culture after CMV antigen stimulation. The rearrangement links TRBV7-2 to TRBJ2-3, with a tentative D call TRBD2 (6 bases). This TCR was recovered from a human donor in good health (CMV status not recorded). Some clones in this sample may be carry-over from other donors' samples. CDR3 residues: CASSFAGLTDTQYF. The CDR3 nucleotides are TGTGCCAGCAGCTTCGCGGGGCTCACAGATACGCAGTATTTT.